The rows below give T cell receptor beta chains drawn from one sample of a study of Ad26.COV2.S vaccination and SARS-CoV-2 variants. Assay used: immunoSEQ multiplex PCR; TCRdb lists only in-frame clones, some missing. The sample lists around 300,000 clones; around 90% were seen once. Sequences were derived from peripheral blood, sampled in a trial of Ad26.COV2.S vaccine versus placebo. These receptor sequences come from a person between 18 and 65 years old who received the Ad26.COV2.S COVID-19 vaccine or a placebo. Each CDR3 is given with its conserved first and last residue. A D gene is named only where the DNA matches it firmly. Size is stated for part of the rows, as once, few or many counts, or as a class when the clone is expanded.

J gene,clone size,D gene,V gene,CDR3 DNA,CDR3 protein
TRBJ1-2,NA,NA,TRBV3-1/TRBV3-2,TGTGCCAGCAGCCCCGTCGGGCCCTATGGCTACACCTTC,CASSPVGPYGYTF
TRBJ2-5,NA,TRBD1,TRBV2,TGTGCCAGCAGTTCGGACAGGGTACGGGAGACCCAGTACTTC,CASSSDRVRETQYF
TRBJ2-3,NA,TRBD1,TRBV5-1,TGCGCCAGCAGCTTGAGCAGGGGGCTGGCAGATACGCAGTATTTT,CASSLSRGLADTQYF
TRBJ2-7,NA,TRBD2,TRBV10-1,TGCGCCAGCAGTGACTCCGGGACTAGCAGCTACGAGCAGTACTTC,CASSDSGTSSYEQYF
TRBJ1-5,NA,NA,TRBV28,TGTGCCAGCACCCCTGCGGGGGAGAGTAGCAATCAGCCCCAGCATTTT,CASTPAGESSNQPQHF
TRBJ1-1,NA,TRBD1,TRBV10-3,TGTGCCATCAACCCGGGACAGCACAACACTGAAGCTTTCTTT,CAINPGQHNTEAFF
TRBJ1-4,NA,NA,TRBV5-1,TGCGCCAGCAGCTCGACACCATCCGGAGATGAAAAACTGTTTTTT,CASSSTPSGDEKLFF
TRBJ2-7,once,TRBD2,TRBV5-1,TGCGCCAGCAGCTTAGGCGGGGGGGCTCGGGGAGAGCAGTACTTC,CASSLGGGARGEQYF
TRBJ1-1,NA,NA,TRBV7-2,TGTGCCAGCAGCTTAAGTTTCCGGGACAAGCGGATTAACACTGAAGCTTTCTTT,CASSLSFRDKRINTEAFF
TRBJ1-1,NA,TRBD1,TRBV18,TGTGCCAGCTCCCCCGACAGGGGATGGTGGAACACTGAAGCTTTCTTT,CASSPDRGWWNTEAFF
TRBJ2-1,NA,TRBD2,TRBV30,TGTGCCTGGAGTAGCGGGAACCACAATGAGCAGTTCTTC,CAWSSGNHNEQFF
TRBJ2-1,NA,NA,TRBV11-2,TGTGCCAGCAGCCCGGGGGGCTATGAGCAGTTCTTC,CASSPGGYEQFF
TRBJ2-1,NA,NA,TRBV3-1/TRBV3-2,TGTGCCAGCACCCCCACCGGTTCGGGCAATGAGCAGTTCTTC,CASTPTGSGNEQFF
TRBJ1-6,NA,TRBD1,TRBV11-3,TGTGCCAGCAGCATCGGACAGGGGGCCCAAGGACCCCTCCACTTT,CASSIGQGAQGPLHF
TRBJ2-3,NA,NA,TRBV11-2,TGTGCCAGCAGCTTAGAACTCAGCACAGATACGCAGTATTTT,CASSLELSTDTQYF
TRBJ2-1,NA,NA,TRBV9,TGTGCCAGCAGCACCTACAACGACAATGAGCAGTTCTTC,CASSTYNDNEQFF
TRBJ2-2,NA,TRBD1,TRBV11-1,TGTGCCAGCAGCTCCCGGACAGGGGGAGAGACCGGGGAGCTGTTTTTT,CASSSRTGGETGELFF
TRBJ1-2,NA,NA,TRBV7-2,TGTGCCACCGAGTATGGCTACACCTTC,CATEYGYTF
TRBJ1-2,NA,NA,TRBV4-3,TGCGCCAGCAGCCAAGGGGCAGAACCAGGGAACTATGGCTACACCTTC,CASSQGAEPGNYGYTF
TRBJ1-1,once,TRBD1,TRBV7-2,TGTGCCAGCAGCCCACTTACGGTCCCCCGGGGACAGGGAGCTTTCTTT,CASSPLTVPRGQGAFF
TRBJ1-1,few,NA,TRBV9,TGTGCCAGCAGCGTAGGGGACACTGAAGCTTTCTTT,CASSVGDTEAFF
TRBJ1-3,NA,NA,TRBV7-6,TGTGCCAGCAGCCGCTCTGGAAACACCATATATTTT,CASSRSGNTIYF
TRBJ2-1,once,NA,TRBV5-1,TGCGCCAGCAGCTTGATTGCGGGACCCTACAATGAGCAGTTCTTC,CASSLIAGPYNEQFF
TRBJ1-2,NA,NA,TRBV24-1,TGTGCCACCAGTGATCATATGACAACCTCTATCTATGGCTACACCTTC,CATSDHMTTSIYGYTF
TRBJ1-1,NA,TRBD1,TRBV5-5,TGTGCCAGCAGCTCTCAGACAGGGTGGCTCTTCTTT,CASSSQTGWLFF
TRBJ2-2,NA,NA,TRBV2,TGTGCCAGCTCCGGCGGGGCAGGAGGGACGAAAACCGGGGAGCTGTTTTTT,CASSGGAGGTKTGELFF
TRBJ1-2,NA,NA,TRBV27,TGTGCCAGCAGCCCGACCCTCGCGAGGGGCTACACCTTC,CASSPTLARGYTF
TRBJ2-1,NA,NA,TRBV6-1,TGTGCCAGCAGGGCAGGGTATGAGCAGTTCTTC,CASRAGYEQFF